This T cell receptor (beta chain) was retrieved from a study of shared clonotypes between healthy human individuals. TCRdb's table, derived via immunoSEQ multiplex PCR, lists solely in-frame clones and lacks some. This sample has roughly 1.4 million clones; just under 99% occur once, and the top ten carry around 0.33%. Turning to this clone: What it binds is not known.

Points from the study as a whole: The study sampled only blood, and tissue repertoires likely differ.

The V gene lost 0 bases and the J gene lost 4 bases, with 13 bases spanning the gap. In germline, CDR1 is MNHEY, CDR2 SVGAGI. The CDR3 contains 16 residues. The TCR originated in a man aged 30 to 45 in good health. The sequenced sample consisted of naive CD4+ T cells sorted from blood. Subset of the sample: CD45RA+ positively selected. V is TRBV6-5 and J is TRBJ2-1; tentative D call: TRBD2 (6 bases). The CDR3 sequence is CASSYSWEVVYNEQFF. CDR3 sequence (DNA): TGTGCCAGCAGTTACTCTTGGGAGGTTGTTTACAATGAGCAGTTCTTC.